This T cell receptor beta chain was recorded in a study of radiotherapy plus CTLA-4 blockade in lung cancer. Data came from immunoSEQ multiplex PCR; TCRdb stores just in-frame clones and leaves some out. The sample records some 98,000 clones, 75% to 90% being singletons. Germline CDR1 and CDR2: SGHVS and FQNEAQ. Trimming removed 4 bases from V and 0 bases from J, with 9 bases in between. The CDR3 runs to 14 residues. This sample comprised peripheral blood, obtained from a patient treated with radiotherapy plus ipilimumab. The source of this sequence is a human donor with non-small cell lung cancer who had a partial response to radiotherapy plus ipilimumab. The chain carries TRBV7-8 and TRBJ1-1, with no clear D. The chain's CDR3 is CASSWALVNTEAFF. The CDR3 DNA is TGTGCCAGCAGCTGGGCCCTGGTGAACACTGAAGCTTTCTTT. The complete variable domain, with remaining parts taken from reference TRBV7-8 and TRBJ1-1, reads GAGVSQSPRYKVAKRGQDVALRCDPISGHVSLFWYQQALGQGPEFLTYFQNEAQLDKSGLPSDRFFAERPEGSVSTLKIQRTQQEDSAVYLCASSWALVNTEAFFGQGTRLTVV.